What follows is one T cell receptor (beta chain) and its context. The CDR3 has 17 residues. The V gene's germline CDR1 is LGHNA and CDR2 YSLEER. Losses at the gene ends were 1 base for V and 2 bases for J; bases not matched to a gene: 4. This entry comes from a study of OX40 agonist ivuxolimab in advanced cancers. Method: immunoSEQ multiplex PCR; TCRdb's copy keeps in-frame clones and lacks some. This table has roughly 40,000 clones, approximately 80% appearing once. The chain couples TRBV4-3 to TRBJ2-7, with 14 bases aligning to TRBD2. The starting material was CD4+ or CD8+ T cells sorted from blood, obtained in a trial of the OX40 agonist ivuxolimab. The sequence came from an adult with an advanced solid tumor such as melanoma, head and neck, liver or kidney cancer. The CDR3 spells CASSQGLAGGLTYEQYF. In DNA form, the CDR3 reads TGCGCCAGCAGCCAAGGACTAGCGGGAGGGTTGACCTACGAGCAGTACTTC.